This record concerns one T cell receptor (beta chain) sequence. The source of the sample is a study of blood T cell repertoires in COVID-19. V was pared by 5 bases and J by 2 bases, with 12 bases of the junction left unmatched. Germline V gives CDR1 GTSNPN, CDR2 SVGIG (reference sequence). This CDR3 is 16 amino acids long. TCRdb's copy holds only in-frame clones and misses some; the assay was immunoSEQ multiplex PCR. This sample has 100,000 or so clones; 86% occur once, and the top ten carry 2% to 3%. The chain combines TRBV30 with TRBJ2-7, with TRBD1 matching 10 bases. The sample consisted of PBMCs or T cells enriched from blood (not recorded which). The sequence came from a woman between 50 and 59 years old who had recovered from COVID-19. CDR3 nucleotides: TGTGCCTGGGGTTTACTCCGGGACAGGGGCACCTACGAGCAGTACTTC. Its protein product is CAWGLLRDRGTYEQYF.